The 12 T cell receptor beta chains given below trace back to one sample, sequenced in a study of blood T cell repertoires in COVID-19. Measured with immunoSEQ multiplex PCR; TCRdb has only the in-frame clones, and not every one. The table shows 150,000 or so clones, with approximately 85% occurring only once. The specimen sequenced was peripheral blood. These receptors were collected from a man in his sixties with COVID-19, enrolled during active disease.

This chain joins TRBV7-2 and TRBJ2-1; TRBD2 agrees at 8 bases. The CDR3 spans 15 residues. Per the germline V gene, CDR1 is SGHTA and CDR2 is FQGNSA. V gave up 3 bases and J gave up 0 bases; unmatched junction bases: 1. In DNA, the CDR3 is TGTGCCAGCAGCTTTAGCGGGACCTCCTACAATGAGCAGTTCTTC. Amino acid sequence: CASSFSGTSYNEQFF. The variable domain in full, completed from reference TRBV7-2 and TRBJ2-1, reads GAGVSQSPSNKVTEKGKDVELRCDPISGHTALYWYRQSLGQGLEFLIYFQGNSAPDKSGLPSDRFSAERTGGSVSTLTIQRTQQEDSAVYLCASSFSGTSYNEQFFGPGTRLTVL.

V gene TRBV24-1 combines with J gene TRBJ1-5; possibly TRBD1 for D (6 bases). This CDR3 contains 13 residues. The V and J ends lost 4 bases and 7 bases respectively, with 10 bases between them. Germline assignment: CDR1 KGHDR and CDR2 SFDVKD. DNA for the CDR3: TGTGCCACCAGTGAGGGGGGGCCGCAGCCCCAGCATTTT. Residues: CATSEGGPQPQHF.

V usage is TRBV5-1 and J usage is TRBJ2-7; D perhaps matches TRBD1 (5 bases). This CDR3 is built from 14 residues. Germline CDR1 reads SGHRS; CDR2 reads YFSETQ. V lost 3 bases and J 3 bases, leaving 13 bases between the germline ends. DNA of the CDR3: TGCGCCAGCAGCTCAAGGGGCTACAGCTACGAGCAGTACTTC. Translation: CASSSRGYSYEQYF.

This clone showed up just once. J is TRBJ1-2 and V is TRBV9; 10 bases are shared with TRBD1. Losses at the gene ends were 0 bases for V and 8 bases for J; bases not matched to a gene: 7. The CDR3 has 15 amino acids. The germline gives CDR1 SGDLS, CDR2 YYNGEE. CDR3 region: CASSVVGTGAKGYTF. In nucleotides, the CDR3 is TGTGCCAGCAGCGTAGTCGGGACAGGGGCTAAGGGCTACACCTTC.

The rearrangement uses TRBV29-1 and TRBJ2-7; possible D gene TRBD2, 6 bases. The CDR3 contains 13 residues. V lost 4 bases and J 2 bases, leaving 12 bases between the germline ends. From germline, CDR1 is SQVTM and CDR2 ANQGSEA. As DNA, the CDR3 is TGCAGCGTTGGTGCCGGGGGAGCCTACGAGCAGTACTTC. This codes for CSVGAGGAYEQYF.

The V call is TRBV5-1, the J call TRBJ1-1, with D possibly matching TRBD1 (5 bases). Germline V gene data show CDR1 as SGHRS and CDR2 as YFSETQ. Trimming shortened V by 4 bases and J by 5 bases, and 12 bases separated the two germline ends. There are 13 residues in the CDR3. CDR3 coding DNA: TGCGCCAGCAGCGCGGGGACTTTGACTGAAGCTTTCTTT. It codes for CASSAGTLTEAFF.

In nucleotides, the CDR3 is TGTGCCAGCAGCCAAGGGGCTAGCGGGGGGGCAGATACGCAGTATTTT. The encoded protein is CASSQGASGGADTQYF. The chain is built from TRBV3-1 (or the pseudogene TRBV3-2) and TRBJ2-3; 12 nucleotides agree with TRBD2. Germline V CDR1 and CDR2: LGHDT, YNNKEL (reference sequence). The CDR3 contains 16 residues. V lost 1 base and J lost 4; bases outside the gene matches: 3.

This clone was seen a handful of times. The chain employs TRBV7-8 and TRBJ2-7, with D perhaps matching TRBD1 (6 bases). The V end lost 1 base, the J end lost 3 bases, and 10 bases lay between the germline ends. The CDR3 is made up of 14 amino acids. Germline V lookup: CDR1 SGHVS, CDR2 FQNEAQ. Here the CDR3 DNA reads TGTGCCAGCAGCTTAGACAGGGTCGGCTACGAGCAGTACTTC. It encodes CASSLDRVGYEQYF.

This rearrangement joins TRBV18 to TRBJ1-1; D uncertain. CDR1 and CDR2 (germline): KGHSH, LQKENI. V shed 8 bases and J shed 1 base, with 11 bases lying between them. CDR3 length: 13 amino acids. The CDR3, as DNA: TGTGCCAGCCTGCAGATTCCGAACACTGAAGCTTTCTTT. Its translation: CASLQIPNTEAFF. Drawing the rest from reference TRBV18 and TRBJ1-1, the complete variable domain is NAGVMQNPRHLVRRRGQEARLRCSPMKGHSHVYWYRQLPEEGLKFMVYLQKENIIDESGMPKERFSAEFPKEGPSILRIQQVVRGDSAAYFCASLQIPNTEAFFGQGTRLTVV.

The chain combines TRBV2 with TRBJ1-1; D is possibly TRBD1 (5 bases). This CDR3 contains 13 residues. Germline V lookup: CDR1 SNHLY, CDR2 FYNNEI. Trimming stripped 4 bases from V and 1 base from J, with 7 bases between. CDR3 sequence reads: CASSGQRNTEAFF. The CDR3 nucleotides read TGTGCCAGCAGTGGACAGAGGAACACTGAAGCTTTCTTT.

The CDR3 region is CASSFGTGGPYEQYF. In nucleotides, the CDR3 is TGTGCCAGCAGTTTTGGGACAGGGGGACCCTACGAGCAGTACTTC. V is TRBV27 and J is TRBJ2-7; 11 bases fit TRBD1. Germline V gene lookup returns CDR1 MNHEY and CDR2 SMNVEV (reference sequence). The V segment lost 3 bases and the J segment 2 bases; nucleotides outside the gene matches: 3. The CDR3 sequence is 15 residues long.

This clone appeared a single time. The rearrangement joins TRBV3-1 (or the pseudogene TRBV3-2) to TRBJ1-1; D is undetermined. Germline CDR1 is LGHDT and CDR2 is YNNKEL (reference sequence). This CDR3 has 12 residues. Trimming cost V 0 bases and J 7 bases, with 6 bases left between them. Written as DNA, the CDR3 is TGTGCCAGCAGCCAAGAGTCGGGTGAAGCTTTCTTT. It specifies CASSQESGEAFF.